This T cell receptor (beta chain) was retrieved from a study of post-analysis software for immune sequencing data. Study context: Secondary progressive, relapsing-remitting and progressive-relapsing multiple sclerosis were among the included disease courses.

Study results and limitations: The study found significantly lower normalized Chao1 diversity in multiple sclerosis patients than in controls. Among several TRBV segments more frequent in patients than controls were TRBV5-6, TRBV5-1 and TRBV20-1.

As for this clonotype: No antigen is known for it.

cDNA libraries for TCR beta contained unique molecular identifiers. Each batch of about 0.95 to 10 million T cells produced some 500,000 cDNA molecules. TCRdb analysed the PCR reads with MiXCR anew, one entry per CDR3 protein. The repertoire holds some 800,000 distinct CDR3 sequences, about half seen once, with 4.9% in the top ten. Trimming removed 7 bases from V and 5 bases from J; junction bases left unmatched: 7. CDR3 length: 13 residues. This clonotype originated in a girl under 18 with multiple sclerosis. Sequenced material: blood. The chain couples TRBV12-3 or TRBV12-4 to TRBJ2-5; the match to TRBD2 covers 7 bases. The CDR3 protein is CASTTLGGETQYF. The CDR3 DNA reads TGTGCCAGCACCACTCTCGGGGGGGAGACCCAGTACTTC.